This T cell receptor (beta chain) is from a study of blood T cells in healthy people across ages. Germline values: CDR1 MNHNY, CDR2 SVGAGI (reference sequence). The V end lost 10 bases, the J end lost 0 bases, and 12 bases lay between the germline ends. This CDR3 is built from 13 residues. Sample-barcoded 5' priming and a J-beta primer mix drove a second PCR of about 6 to 12 cycles. TCRdb used MiXCR to reprocess the 5' RACE reads, holding one entry per CDR3 protein. The table shows 1,500,000 or so distinct CDR3 sequences, with approximately 42% occurring only once. This rearrangement joins TRBV6-6 to TRBJ1-1; D is possibly TRBD1 (6 bases). Sequencing used blood. The receptor was isolated from a woman aged 18-35 years in good health. CDR3 nucleotides: TGTGCCATCTTCGGACAGTTGAACACTGAAGCTTTCTTT. Amino acid sequence: CAIFGQLNTEAFF.